This entry concerns a single T cell receptor beta chain. The clone's antigen remains unknown. The input lacks base qualities; no much larger clone sits a single base away. A constant-region primer and ProtoScript II reverse transcriptase were used to reverse-transcribe TCRbeta-specific cDNA from roughly 0.55 ug total RNA. TCRbeta libraries were built with three nested multiplex PCR rounds, a slightly modified ARM-PCR procedure. Sample barcodes and Illumina adapters were added in a final 25-cycle PCR with Deep VentR polymerase. Before sequencing, amplicons of 200-500 bp were purified from gel using a QIAquick gel extraction kit. TCRbeta amplicons were sequenced on an Illumina HiSeq 2500 with 250-bp paired-end reads. For the original study's pipeline: To recover full CDR3 sequences, reads were quality-trimmed using Trimmomatic v0.33 and paired reads were then merged using FLASH v1.2.11. MiGEC v1.2.1b assigned V, D and J germline segments to the rearranged TCRbeta sequences. Clonotype statistics and Shannon-Wiener diversity indices were computed with VDJtools v1.0.0. Except for diversity analysis, only each sample's 250 most abundant clonotypes were used in subsequent analyses to reduce sampling bias. TCRdb reprocessed the public reads (quality trimming at Q25 with fastp, clone calling with MiXCR) and kept in-frame beta chains. Identical CDR3 proteins give one entry, which carries the most common genes and DNA. These V and J calls originate from TCRdb's pipeline instead of the authors' own analysis. The sample contains about 330,000 distinct CDR3 sequences, 65% of them found a single time. The ten largest account for about 6.5% of the sample.

RNA from unsorted whole blood was extracted with TRIzol reagent, and germline DNA was obtained with the DNeasy Blood & Tissue kit. Chronic HBV infection was present in the patients, and the patients were treatment-naive at sampling. About 4 milliliters of peripheral blood were collected into K2EDTA tubes before surgery. This sample is drawn from a study of tumor-infiltrating lymphocytes in primary liver carcinoma listed by TCRdb under 2017. Some background on the complete study: Four to six patients with histopathologically diagnosed primary liver carcinoma underwent surgical resection in China between November 2015 and March 2016. Hepatocellular carcinoma (four) or combined HCC and intrahepatic cholangiocarcinoma (one) was present in the five patients, who were three men and two women aged 30 to 69 years. Tumors of the five patients were stage T1-T3 N0M0 with maximum diameters of roughly 4.2 to 10 cm. Roughly 3.5 to 7.13 million productive TCRbeta reads were obtained per sample, and no significant difference in read depth was found between tissue types. Across five regions of each liver tumor, along with adjacent normal tissue and blood, the study brought together TCRbeta repertoire sequencing, expression microarrays and whole-exome sequencing. A total of around 35 specimens from 5 patients, comprising 25 or so tumor regions, 5 adjacent noncancerous liver tissues and 5 peripheral blood samples, were covered by TCRbeta repertoire sequencing. Reproducibility between technical replicate repertoires was high, with correlation coefficients above 0.95 and mean shared-clone rates near 0.89.

Overall study results and their limits: With just a handful of patients in the study, the authors point out that the findings should be validated in a larger study. The top 250 clones accounted for a significantly greater share of the repertoire in tumors than in blood (p = 0.039). Bulk unsorted samples precluded comparing CD4+ and CD8+ T cell repertoires. Repertoire overlap was higher between tumor regions (mean around 36%) than tumor-adjacent (approximately 17%) or tumor-blood (about 14%) pairs, consistent with antigen-driven expansion. Only the TCR beta chain was sequenced, which likely underestimates true repertoire diversity because unpaired alpha chains were not captured.

The sequenced sample consisted of peripheral blood. The receptor was derived from a man between 35 and 55 years old with primary liver carcinoma and hepatitis B virus infection.

The nucleotides are TGTGCCAGCAGTGACTCGCGGGAGACAGATACGCAGTATTTT. It translates as CASSDSRETDTQYF. The chain couples TRBV6-4 to TRBJ2-3, with 7 bases matching TRBD2. In the germline V gene, CDR1 corresponds to MRHNA and CDR2 to SNTAGT. The CDR3 holds 14 amino acids from the cysteine to the phenylalanine. Kept here is only the CDR3 DNA, which spans 42 bases and is read in frame from base 1. V and J are trimmed by 0 bases and 3 bases, and the gene matches miss 0 bases of the junction.